This TCR beta chain was observed in a study of T cell changes during pregnancy in multiple sclerosis. The CDR3 consists of 14 residues. The junction had 8 bases not matched to a gene; V was cut back by 4 bases and J by 11 bases. CDR1 and CDR2 (germline): SNHLY, FYNNEI. Data came from immunoSEQ multiplex PCR; TCRdb stores just in-frame clones and leaves some out. This table has roughly 40,000 clones, about 91% appearing once. The clonotype comes from a female donor with multiple sclerosis, enrolled in a pregnancy study. The sample consisted of CD8+ T cells from peripheral blood mononuclear cells, taken before pregnancy. J is TRBJ1-5 and V is TRBV2; TRBD1 agrees at 10 bases. CDR3 in amino acids: CASSGGQGIAAQHF. CDR3 DNA: TGTGCCAGCAGTGGGGGACAGGGGATTGCAGCCCAGCATTTT.